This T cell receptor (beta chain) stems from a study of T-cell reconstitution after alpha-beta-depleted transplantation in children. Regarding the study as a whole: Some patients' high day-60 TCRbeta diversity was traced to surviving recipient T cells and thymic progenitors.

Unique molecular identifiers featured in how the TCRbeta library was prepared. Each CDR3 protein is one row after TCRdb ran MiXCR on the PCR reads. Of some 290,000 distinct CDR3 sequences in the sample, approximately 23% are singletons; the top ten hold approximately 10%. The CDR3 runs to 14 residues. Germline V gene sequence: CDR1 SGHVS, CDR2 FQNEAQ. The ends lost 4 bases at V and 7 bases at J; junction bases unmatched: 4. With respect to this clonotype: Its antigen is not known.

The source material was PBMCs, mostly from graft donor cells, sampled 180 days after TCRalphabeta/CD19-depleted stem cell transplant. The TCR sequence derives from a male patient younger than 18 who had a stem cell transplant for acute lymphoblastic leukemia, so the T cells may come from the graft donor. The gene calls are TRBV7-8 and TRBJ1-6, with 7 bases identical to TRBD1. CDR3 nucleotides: TGTGCCAGCAGCTCAGGCAGGGGGAATTCACCCCTCCACTTT. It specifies CASSSGRGNSPLHF.